This is a list of T cell receptor beta chains from one sample in a study of cytomegalovirus exposure and HLA in healthy donors. The data were produced by immunoSEQ multiplex PCR, yet TCRdb's version contains in-frame clones alone and is incomplete. The sample includes about 190,000 clones, roughly an eighth of them seen just once. The sample consisted of PBMCs. All receptors derive from a middle-aged man in good health and CMV-seropositive. Each CDR3 is given with its conserved first and last residue. The D gene is left open where the match is weak. Some rows mark clone size as missing; the rest say once, few, many or name a class of expanded clone.

TRBV2	TRBJ1-6	NA	TRBD1	TGTGCCAGCAGAACAGGGGAGGATTCACCCCTCCACTTT	CASRTGEDSPLHF
TRBV30	TRBJ1-2	NA	NA	TGTGCCTGGAGTGTAAGGTCCGGGAACTATGGCTACACCTTC	CAWSVRSGNYGYTF
TRBV5-4	TRBJ2-4	NA	NA	TGTGCCAGCAGCTTGGTTGGGGCGAACATTCAGTACTTC	CASSLVGANIQYF
TRBV30	TRBJ1-2	NA	NA	TGTGCCTGGAGCGCAGGCCACCGCACTAACTATGGCTACACCTTC	CAWSAGHRTNYGYTF
TRBV5-4	TRBJ1-2	NA	TRBD1	TGTGCCAGCAGCTCGGAGACAGGGTACTATGGCTACACCTTC	CASSSETGYYGYTF
TRBV27	TRBJ1-5	few	NA	TGTGCCAGCAGGGGAACAGGGAATCAGCCCCAGCATTTT	CASRGTGNQPQHF
TRBV7-9	TRBJ1-3	few	NA	TGTGCCAGCATCCGGGGGGGTACTGGAAACACCATATATTTT	CASIRGGTGNTIYF
TRBV7-9	TRBJ2-3	few	NA	TGTGCCAGCAGCTCTTACTTCACAGATACGCAGTATTTT	CASSSYFTDTQYF
TRBV27	TRBJ2-2	few	NA	TGTGCCAGCAGTTTGGCGGCCGGGGAGCTGTTTTTT	CASSLAAGELFF
TRBV4-3	TRBJ2-1	few	TRBD2	TGCGCCAGCAGCCAAGATCAGACTAGCGGCCCCTACAATGAGCAGTTCTTC	CASSQDQTSGPYNEQFF
TRBV7-9	TRBJ1-1	NA	TRBD1	TGTGCCAGCAGCTCGGGACAGTCAGGGGTCACTGAAGCTTTCTTT	CASSSGQSGVTEAFF
TRBV10-3	TRBJ2-7	few	NA	TGTGCCATCAGTGAGTTTACAGTTTCCTACGAGCAGTACTTC	CAISEFTVSYEQYF
TRBV10-2	TRBJ1-2	few	NA	TGCGCCAGCAGTGAGTTCCGGGGGGACGGCTACACCTTC	CASSEFRGDGYTF
TRBV7-9	TRBJ1-1	few	NA	TGTGCCAGCAGCTTAAGACTCTTAAACACTGAAGCTTTCTTT	CASSLRLLNTEAFF
TRBV5-1	TRBJ2-2	few	NA	TGCGCCAGCAGCCCAAACGTTGGTGAGGTCGACGGGGAGCTGTTTTTT	CASSPNVGEVDGELFF
TRBV9	TRBJ1-5	few	NA	TGTGCCAGCAGCGTAAGCGGGGGGCTGGGTCAGCCCCAGCATTTT	CASSVSGGLGQPQHF
TRBV4-3	TRBJ2-1	NA	NA	TGCGCCAGCAGCCACCTAGCGTGGAATGAGCAGTTCTTC	CASSHLAWNEQFF
TRBV18	TRBJ1-5	NA	NA	TGTGCCAGCTCACAGGGGAAGAGCAATCAGCCCCAGCATTTT	CASSQGKSNQPQHF
TRBV6-1	TRBJ2-5	few	TRBD1	TGTGCCAGCAGTGGACAGGGTTCACAAGAGACCCAGTACTTC	CASSGQGSQETQYF
TRBV4-3	TRBJ2-7	few	TRBD1	TGCGCCAGCAGCTTGACAGGGCAGGACGAGCAGTACTTC	CASSLTGQDEQYF
TRBV19	TRBJ2-5	NA	NA	TGTGCCAGTCGGACGGGGGGCGGAGGAGAGACCCAGTACTTC	CASRTGGGGETQYF
TRBV19	TRBJ2-1	NA	TRBD2	TGTGCCAGTAGTATAGATGGCGCGGGGGGTAATGAGCAGTTCTTC	CASSIDGAGGNEQFF
TRBV27	TRBJ2-2	NA	TRBD2	TGTGCCAGCAGTTGGCGGGGGAGCACCGGGGAGCTGTTTTTT	CASSWRGSTGELFF
TRBV27	TRBJ2-2	few	NA	TGTGCCAGCAGTTTATTTCGGCAGGCTCTCGGCGGGGAGCTGTTTTTT	CASSLFRQALGGELFF
TRBV27	TRBJ1-4	NA	TRBD1	TGTGCCAGCAGTTACACCGTGACAGGGACTAATGAAAAACTGTTTTTT	CASSYTVTGTNEKLFF
TRBV9	TRBJ2-2	NA	TRBD2	TGTGCCAGCAGTGAGCTAGCGGGGGGGCCCGGGGAGCTGTTTTTT	CASSELAGGPGELFF
TRBV11-3	TRBJ2-7	NA	NA	TGTGCCAGCAGTCTAGAAGATTCCTACGAGCAGTACTTC	CASSLEDSYEQYF
TRBV7-2	TRBJ1-1	NA	TRBD1	TGTGCCAGCAGCCCTCGCCGACAGGGATGGAGCACTGAAGCTTTCTTT	CASSPRRQGWSTEAFF
TRBV5-8	TRBJ1-4	NA	NA	TGTGCCAGCAGCTTAATATTCGGTGGAACTAATGAAAAACTGTTTTTT	CASSLIFGGTNEKLFF
TRBV19	TRBJ1-1	NA	TRBD1	TGTGCCAGTAGCCCGACAGGGGGCACCACTGAAGCTTTCTTT	CASSPTGGTTEAFF
TRBV19	TRBJ1-1	NA	NA	TGTGCCAGTAGTACGCGGATGAACACTGAAGCTTTCTTT	CASSTRMNTEAFF
TRBV7-6	TRBJ2-5	NA	NA	TGTGCCAGCAGCCTACCGGACAGATCCTACCAAGAGACCCAGTACTTC	CASSLPDRSYQETQYF
TRBV4-3	TRBJ1-3	few	NA	TGCGCCAGCAGCCAAGATCCCAGGTCTCACTCTGGAAACACCATATATTTT	CASSQDPRSHSGNTIYF
TRBV21-1	TRBJ2-1	NA	NA	TGTGCCAGCAGCAAAGGACTATACAGTAATGAGCAGTTCTTC	CASSKGLYSNEQFF
TRBV19	TRBJ1-2	NA	NA	TGTGCCAGTAGTCTACAGGGATTAGAGTATGGCTACACCTTC	CASSLQGLEYGYTF
TRBV5-1	TRBJ1-2	NA	TRBD1	TGCGCCAGCAGCTTGGAGAGGGTCAGGGGGCTAAATGGCTACACCTTC	CASSLERVRGLNGYTF
TRBV18	TRBJ1-1	few	TRBD1	TGTGCCAGCCGTCTTGGGACAGCCTACACTGAAGCTTTCTTT	CASRLGTAYTEAFF
TRBV30	TRBJ1-5	NA	NA	TGTGCCCAAGATCCAGGGTTTGGTCAGCCCCAGCATTTT	CAQDPGFGQPQHF
TRBV10-3	TRBJ2-5	NA	TRBD1	TGTGCCACCCGCGATGGACAGGGGGCTCAGGAGACCCAGTACTTC	CATRDGQGAQETQYF
TRBV5-1	TRBJ1-1	NA	NA	TGCGCCAGCAGCTTGATGTGGCAGGGAGGGACTGAAGCTTTCTTT	CASSLMWQGGTEAFF
TRBV6-5	TRBJ2-4	NA	NA	TGTGCCAGCAGTGAAGGCGGAGGGTGGAACATTCAGTACTTC	CASSEGGGWNIQYF
TRBV11-2	TRBJ1-1	once	NA	TGTGCCAGCAGCCTGCAATTTGGACAGAAGAACACTGAAGCTTTCTTT	CASSLQFGQKNTEAFF
TRBV19	TRBJ2-5	NA	TRBD2	TGTGCCAGCGCTCGGACGGGAGGTCGGGTTGGCCAAGAGACCCAGTACTTC	CASARTGGRVGQETQYF
TRBV5-1	TRBJ1-1	NA	NA	TGCGCCAGCAGCTTAACTCAGGCGGGCGCTGAAGCTTTCTTT	CASSLTQAGAEAFF
TRBV5-6	TRBJ2-2	few	NA	TGTGCCAGCAGCTCACGACAGGTACCCGGGGAGCTGTTTTTT	CASSSRQVPGELFF
TRBV7-2	TRBJ1-5	NA	TRBD1	TGTGCCAGCAGCCAAGGGACAGGGGATCAGCCCCAGCATTTT	CASSQGTGDQPQHF
TRBV5-6	TRBJ2-5	few	NA	TGTGCCAGCAGCTCAGGGGATACGTGGACCCAGTACTTC	CASSSGDTWTQYF
TRBV7-2	TRBJ1-2	once	TRBD1	TGTGCCAGCAGCCTAAGACAGGGAGGTGGCTACACCTTC	CASSLRQGGGYTF
TRBV28	TRBJ2-5	NA	NA	TGTGCCAGCTGTCAGGGGAACCAAGAGACCCAGTACTTC	CASCQGNQETQYF
TRBV7-2	TRBJ2-5	NA	TRBD1	TGTGCCAGCAGCAAACAGGACAGGCCTGCAGAGACCCAGTACTTC	CASSKQDRPAETQYF
TRBV29-1	TRBJ2-5	NA	NA	TGCAGCGTACGCCAGGGCGCCAGCCAAGAGACCCAGTACTTC	CSVRQGASQETQYF
TRBV19	TRBJ1-5	NA	TRBD1	TGTGCCAGTAGTACGGGACAGGGGGCGCCTAATCAGCCCCAGCATTTT	CASSTGQGAPNQPQHF